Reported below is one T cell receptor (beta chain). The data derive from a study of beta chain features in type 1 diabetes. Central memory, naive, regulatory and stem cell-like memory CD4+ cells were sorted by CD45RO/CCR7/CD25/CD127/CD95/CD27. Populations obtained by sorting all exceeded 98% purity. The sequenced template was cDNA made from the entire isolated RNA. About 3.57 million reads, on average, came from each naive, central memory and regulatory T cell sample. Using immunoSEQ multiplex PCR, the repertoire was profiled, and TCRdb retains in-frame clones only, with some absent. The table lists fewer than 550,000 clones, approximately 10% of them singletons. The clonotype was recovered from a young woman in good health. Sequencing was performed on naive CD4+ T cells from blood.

Here the CDR3 DNA reads TGTGCCAGCAGCTTAGCGTCCAGCTCCTACAATGAGCAGTTCTTC. This gives the protein CASSLASSSYNEQFF. This rearrangement joins TRBV7-2 to TRBJ2-1, with no clear D. The CDR3 covers 15 residues. Looked up from germline, CDR1 is SGHTA and CDR2 is FQGNSA. Deletions cut 0 bases from V and 0 bases from J, with 6 bases between.